This T cell receptor (beta chain) stems from a study of shared clonotypes between healthy human individuals (TCRdb year 2020). Some background on the complete study: The cohort comprised two women and a few men aged 18 to 49 years. Per donor, three plates each were used for CD4 naive and CD4 memory, two for CD8 naive, and one for CD8 memory. To estimate repertoire size and how much clonotypes are shared between individuals, the study performed deep sequencing of blood TCR repertoires from a handful of healthy adults. Different laboratories and diverse techniques were used to prepare libraries and sequence TCR repertoires, to increase sequencing depth and limit assay-specific biases. Per donor, leukapheresis produced somewhere between about 0.85 and 8.9 billion PBMCs. Here is what the overall study found, with its caveats: Across several donors, 5% to 6% of naive CD4, more than 3% of naive CD8, approximately 2.5% of memory CD4, and over 0.35% of memory CD8 clonotypes were shared. Sampling was restricted to blood, and TCR repertoires in tissue are likely to differ from TCR repertoires in blood. Rarefaction of sorted-subset datasets indicated incomplete sequencing despite the large sequencing depth. Pairwise subsampling led to the expectation that sequencing depth would affect the degree of clonotype sharing among donors. Compared with non-shared clonotypes, clonotypes shared by all four sorted-subset donors had higher generation probabilities. Naive subsets generally had larger estimated clonotype richness than memory subsets did. The genetic and exposure-history diversity represented was limited by the small number of donors.

Trimming leaves V shorter by 5 bases and J shorter by 14 bases, with the junction holding 7 bases beyond the gene matches. CDR1 and CDR2, looked up from the germline V gene (reference sequence), are SEHNR and FQNEAQ. Inclusive of the bounding cysteine and phenylalanine, the CDR3 is 12 residues long. Only the CDR3 DNA is retained, 36 bases long and in frame from the first base. As to this clone: What antigen it recognizes has not been identified. Nothing much larger sits one base from this clone, and base qualities are not available.

TCR CDR3 regions were amplified from genomic DNA by multiplex PCR using the deep immunoSEQ assay. Extracted genomic DNA from each cell subset was distributed evenly across all wells of several immunoSEQ 96-well plates, and each plate was treated as a replicate. Each replicate PCR for sorted subsets received around 200 ng genomic DNA, equal to tens of thousands of T cell genomes. Purified libraries were measured with a Qubit 3.0 fluorometer, size-checked on a Bioanalyzer 2100, and measured again with the KAPA Library Quantification kit. Every immunoSEQ 96-well plate was sequenced on a dedicated single-read 150-cycle Illumina NextSeq 550 flow cell. On the study's bioinformatics: The immunoSEQ output contained only junctional sequences without quality scores, so filtering could not match that applied to full-length reads. Sequences were annotated with PyIR, a Python wrapper for IgBLAST v1.9, and V/J genes and CDR3 were assigned using IMGT germline references. Reads were removed for weak V/J assignments (E-value above 1e-6), missing CDR3, stop codons, out-of-frame junctions, or ambiguous translated residues. V3J clonotypes were defined as sequences sharing an identical inferred V gene, J gene, and CDR3 amino acid sequence. To compute the percentage overlap between repertoires, the number of shared unique clonotypes was divided by the size of the smaller repertoire. RTK rarefaction, the Chao1 estimator, and Recon v2.1 estimates of unobserved clonotypes were used to assess repertoire richness. Generation probabilities were computed with OLGA for all TCRbeta clonotypes obtained by the gDNA method from a few donors. This is the immuneACCESS table as TCRdb keeps it, with only in-frame sequences that have V and J called. A part of the clones is gone; compared with another copy, unresolved V genes explain less than half, and the rest is unexplained. V and J calls and clone size come straight from that table; D and trimming were deduced from the DNA. The sample table holds about 2.4 million clones, of which over 85% were seen once. Of the sample, 0.36% falls within the top ten clones.

Donors were healthy HIV-negative adults with no recently reported acute infections or vaccinations. Every donor was a Caucasian adult residing in Nashville, Tennessee, USA. Magnetic negative selection was used to enrich CD4+ T cells, after which naive cells were positively selected on CD45RA and the negative fraction became the memory subset. Blood was obtained by leukapheresis, after which PBMCs were separated by Ficoll-Histopaque density gradient centrifugation and cryopreserved in liquid nitrogen vapor phase. Analytical flow cytometry was used to check the purity and quantity of each magnetically sorted T cell population. From each sorted fraction, genomic DNA was isolated and quantified by UV absorbance on a Nanodrop 2000c.

The sequencing sample was made of naive CD4+ T cells from PBMCs. The cell subset or site tag for this specimen amounts to: CD45RA+ positively selected. Here the chain combines TRBV7-9 and TRBJ2-1; 9 central nucleotides agree with TRBD2. The source of this sequence is a young man in good health. Some clones in this sample may be carry-over from other donors' samples. The CDR3 reads CASSPAGTSKFF. The bases read TGTGCCAGCAGCCCCGCCGGGACTAGCAAGTTCTTC.